Listed here are 12 T cell receptor beta chains from one sample, sequenced in a study of cytomegalovirus exposure and HLA in healthy donors. The study ran its PCR with 60 Vbeta and 13 Jbeta primers. Sequencing used immunoSEQ multiplex PCR; TCRdb keeps in-frame clones, though not all of them. The sample consists of fewer than 200,000 clones, about 80% of them appearing once. Sequencing input: PBMCs. These TCRs come from a boy between 10 and 17 years old in good health and CMV-seronegative.

With respect to this clone: One end of the junction does not line up with germline, which may come from a read error. This chain joins TRBV7-9 and TRBJ2-7, with TRBD2 matching 7 bases. Germline CDR1 is SEHNR and CDR2 is FQNEAQ (reference sequence). The length of the CDR3 is 16 residues. CDR3 in DNA: TGTTCCAGCAGCTTAGTCGGACTAGGCCCTTGGTACGAGCAGTACTTC. This codes for CSSSLVGLGPWYEQYF. The full variable domain, its missing parts supplied by reference TRBV7-9 and TRBJ2-7, is DTGVSQNPRHKITKRGQNVTFRCDPISEHNRLYWYRQTLGQGPEFLTYFQNEAQLEKSRLLSDRFSAERPKGSFSTLEIQRTEQGDSAMYLCSSSLVGLGPWYEQYFGPGTRLTVT.

The V gene is TRBV27, the J gene TRBJ2-1; D is ambiguous. The V end was cut by 3 bases, the J end by 5 bases, with 17 bases between. The germline CDR1 and CDR2 sequences are MNHEY and SMNVEV (reference sequence). This CDR3 contains 16 residues. CDR3 DNA: TGTGCCAGCAGTTTGTGGGTCAGGAAAAAGGACAATGAGCAGTTCTTC. Its protein is CASSLWVRKKDNEQFF.

This chain joins TRBV7-6 and TRBJ1-5; D call uncertain. The germline V and J ends were trimmed by 1 base and 10 bases, with 11 bases remaining between them. Per germline, CDR1 SGHVS and CDR2 FNYEAQ. This CDR3 contains 13 residues. CDR3 sequence (DNA): TGTGCCAGCAGCTTAGGAGCCGTTTCCCCCCAGCATTTT. Its translation: CASSLGAVSPQHF.

The chain links TRBV11-1 to TRBJ2-5; tentatively, D is TRBD2 (6 bases). Trimming stripped 1 base from V and 4 bases from J, with 13 bases between. This CDR3 contains 15 residues. CDR1 is SGHAT, CDR2 FQDESV, per germline (reference sequence). The CDR3: CASSLVSQGLETQYF. The CDR3 DNA sequence: TGTGCCAGCAGCTTAGTGTCCCAGGGACTAGAGACCCAGTACTTC. The full variable domain, completed using reference TRBV11-1 and TRBJ2-5, is EAEVAQSPRYKITEKSQAVAFWCDPISGHATLYWYRQILGQGPELLVQFQDESVVDDSQLPKDRFSAERLKGVDSTLKIQPAELGDSAMYLCASSLVSQGLETQYFGPGTRLLVL.

The V call is TRBV6-6, the J call TRBJ1-5; 10 bases match TRBD1. The CDR3 is 14 amino acids. Germline V gives CDR1 MNHNY, CDR2 SVGAGI (reference sequence). V lost 6 bases and J lost 6; bases outside the gene matches: 5. CDR3 DNA: TGTGCCAGCAGAGAAGACAGGGGGCTTCAGCCCCAGCATTTT. It encodes CASREDRGLQPQHF.

The chain has TRBV7-3 and TRBJ1-1; the D gene is possibly TRBD1 (5 bases). Trimming pared 4 bases from V and 4 bases from J, leaving 13 bases between. The germline V gene encodes CDR1 SGHTA and CDR2 FQGTGA. This CDR3 spans 14 amino acids. The CDR3 DNA is TGTGCCAGCAGCTCCGTCGGACAAGGCACTGAAGCTTTCTTT. This translates into CASSSVGQGTEAFF.

This clone was detected only once. J is TRBJ2-7 and V is TRBV4-1, with TRBD1 matching over 9 bases. Germline V gives CDR1 MGHRA, CDR2 YSYEKL. V was pared by 0 bases and J by 4 bases, with 7 bases of the junction left unmatched. CDR3 size: 16 residues. In DNA, the CDR3 is TGCGCCAGCAGCCAAGATAGGACAGGGGTCGGGTACGAGCAGTACTTC. Residues: CASSQDRTGVGYEQYF.

V and J are TRBV2 and TRBJ2-7; D unclear. Germline V CDR1 and CDR2: SNHLY, FYNNEI. The V end lost 3 bases, the J end lost 2 bases, and 11 bases lay between the germline ends. This CDR3 contains 14 residues. Here the CDR3 reads CASSEGRSTYEQYF. CDR3 coding DNA: TGTGCCAGCAGTGAGGGCAGGTCTACCTACGAGCAGTACTTC.

The chain recombines TRBV29-1 with TRBJ2-5, with D tentatively TRBD1 (6 bases). Deletions cut 8 bases from V and 3 bases from J, with 13 bases between. Germline values: CDR1 SQVTM, CDR2 ANQGSEA. The CDR3 covers 12 residues. The CDR3 is CSHDAGEETQYF. The CDR3 coding sequence is TGCAGCCACGACGCAGGGGAAGAGACCCAGTACTTC.

The J gene is TRBJ1-2, the V gene TRBV7-2, with 7 bases fitting TRBD1. The V gene's germline CDR1 is SGHTA and CDR2 FQGNSA. The CDR3 spans 16 residues. The V and J ends lost 4 bases and 8 bases, in that order; junction bases with no gene match: 16. For the CDR3, the DNA is TGTGCCAGCAGCTCAGGACAGCCAAAACAGGGGAACGGCTACACCTTC. Translation: CASSSGQPKQGNGYTF.

The chain employs TRBV11-3 and TRBJ2-7, with D hard to call. Trimming removed 6 bases at V and 7 bases at J, with 10 bases between. The CDR3 spans 11 residues. Per germline, CDR1 SGHNT and CDR2 YENEEA. The CDR3 sequence is CASSSEWEQYF. DNA for the CDR3: TGTGCCAGCAGTTCCGAGTGGGAGCAGTACTTC.

This clone has just a few counts. The chain employs TRBV6-1 and TRBJ2-3, with D perhaps TRBD1 (6 bases). Per germline, CDR1 MNHNS and CDR2 SASEGT. The V end lost 3 bases, the J end lost 7 bases, and 17 bases lay between the germline ends. The CDR3 loop spans 15 amino acids. CDR3 in amino acids: CASSDGDTGVNTQYF. As DNA, the CDR3 is TGTGCCAGCAGTGACGGGGACACGGGCGTGAATACGCAGTATTTT.